Listed here are 9 T cell receptor beta chains from one sample, sequenced in a study of T cells in Graves' hyperthyroidism and ophthalmopathy. Regions amplified from RNA transcripts were the TCR beta CDR3 regions. Using the HTBI primer set, a first-round RT-PCR was run on the TCR CDR3. TCRdb re-analysed the multiplex PCR reads in MiXCR, keeping a single row per CDR3 protein. The sample consists of 300,000 to 400,000 distinct CDR3 sequences, roughly 18% of them appearing once. The specimen was blood. Every receptor here comes from a woman aged 45-65 years with Graves' hyperthyroidism.

This clonotype has ten or more counts. The chain is built from TRBV5-1 and TRBJ2-5; no definite D call. Germline V gene sequence: CDR1 SGHRS, CDR2 YFSETQ. Trimming took off 2 bases at V and 5 bases at J, with 7 bases between the two ends. This CDR3 is built from 12 residues. The CDR3 is CASSLSTETQYF. The CDR3 bases are TGCGCCAGCAGCTTATCCACGGAGACCCAGTACTTC.

Remarks on this clonotype: At one end the junction does not follow the germline gene, possibly because of a read error. The J gene is TRBJ2-5, the V gene TRBV11-2; the D is unclear. The CDR3 is 14 residues long. Germline loops: CDR1 SGHAT, CDR2 FQNNGV. CDR3 amino acids: CASSQVGRSETQYF. In DNA, the CDR3 is TGCGCCAGCAGCCAAGTAGGGCGATCGGAGACCCAGTACTTC.

The rearrangement uses TRBV7-2 and TRBJ2-4; 14 bases are a match to TRBD2. The trim removed 1 base at V and 7 bases at J, leaving 6 bases unmatched. The CDR3 runs to 17 residues. CDR1 SGHTA and CDR2 FQGNSA come from the germline V gene. CDR3 coding DNA: TGTGCCAGCAGCTTAGTCCCCGGACTAGCGGGAGGTAACATTCAGTACTTC. Amino acids: CASSLVPGLAGGNIQYF.

This clonotype was recorded many times. The chain recombines TRBV3-1 with TRBJ1-6, with 7 bases matching TRBD1. Germline V gives CDR1 LGHDT, CDR2 YNNKEL (reference sequence). The CDR3 is 16 amino acids. J lost 3 bases, V lost 5 bases, and 7 bases had no gene match. CDR3 region: CASSDLGQDYNSPLHF. The CDR3 nucleotides are TGTGCCAGCAGCGATCTTGGACAGGACTATAATTCACCCCTCCACTTT. The full variable domain, rest sourced from reference TRBV3-1 and TRBJ1-6, is DTAVSQTPKYLVTQMGNDKSIKCEQNLGHDTMYWYKQDSKKFLKIMFSYNNKELIINETVPNRFSPKSPDKAHLNLHINSLELGDSAVYFCASSDLGQDYNSPLHFGNGTRLTVT.

This clonotype was seen only a few times. V and J are TRBV7-9 and TRBJ2-3; D tentatively fits TRBD1 or TRBD2 (5 bases each). V was pared by 5 bases and J by 2 bases, with 11 bases between. The CDR3 is 14 amino acids. CDR1 is SEHNR and CDR2 is FQNEAQ in the germline V gene (reference sequence). The CDR3 region is CASSKGPSTDTQYF. The CDR3 nucleotides are TGTGCCAGCAGCAAGGGACCCTCCACAGATACGCAGTATTTT.

The V and J genes are TRBV10-2 and TRBJ1-2; 11 positions match TRBD1. Germline CDR1 WSHSY, CDR2 SAAADI. This CDR3 is built from 13 residues. Losses at the gene ends were 7 bases for V and 7 bases for J; bases not matched to a gene: 5. DNA for the CDR3: TGCGCCAGCACCCCGGGACAGGGGGGTGGCTACACCTTC. Residues: CASTPGQGGGYTF.

V and J are TRBV19 and TRBJ1-5; D perhaps matches TRBD1 (6 bases). This CDR3 region has 18 residues. Germline V gene sequence: CDR1 LNHDA, CDR2 SQIVND (reference sequence). V was clipped by 4 bases and J by 5 bases, with 24 bases between them. Here the CDR3 DNA reads TGTGCCAGTAGTAAGATAACAGGGTCCCTAATACTTTATCAGCCCCAGCATTTT. Encoded protein: CASSKITGSLILYQPQHF. The full variable domain, its missing parts supplied by reference TRBV19 and TRBJ1-5, is DGGITQSPKYLFRKEGQNVTLSCEQNLNHDAMYWYRQDPGQGLRLIYYSQIVNDFQKGDIAEGYSVSREKKESFPLTVTSAQKNPTAFYLCASSKITGSLILYQPQHFGDGTRLSIL.

There are many counts of this clonotype. For the CDR3, the DNA is TGTGCCATCAGTGAGTCGAATATCTGGGGGGGGAACACTGAAGCTTTCTTT. This codes for CAISESNIWGGNTEAFF. The gene calls are TRBV10-3 and TRBJ1-1; D might be TRBD1 (5 bases). The CDR3 is 17 residues long. V lost 0 bases and J 1 base, leaving 15 bases between the germline ends. Germline loops: CDR1 ENHRY, CDR2 SYGVKD.

At least ten counts were recorded for this clonotype. This sequence joins TRBV30 and TRBJ2-3; 8 nucleotides align to TRBD2. Unmatched junction bases numbered 4, after V lost 2 bases and J lost 9 bases. The germline V gene encodes CDR1 GTSNPN and CDR2 SVGIG (reference sequence). This CDR3 contains 12 residues. The CDR3 protein is CAWSYPGGTQYF. As DNA, the CDR3 is TGTGCCTGGAGTTATCCGGGGGGGACGCAGTATTTT.